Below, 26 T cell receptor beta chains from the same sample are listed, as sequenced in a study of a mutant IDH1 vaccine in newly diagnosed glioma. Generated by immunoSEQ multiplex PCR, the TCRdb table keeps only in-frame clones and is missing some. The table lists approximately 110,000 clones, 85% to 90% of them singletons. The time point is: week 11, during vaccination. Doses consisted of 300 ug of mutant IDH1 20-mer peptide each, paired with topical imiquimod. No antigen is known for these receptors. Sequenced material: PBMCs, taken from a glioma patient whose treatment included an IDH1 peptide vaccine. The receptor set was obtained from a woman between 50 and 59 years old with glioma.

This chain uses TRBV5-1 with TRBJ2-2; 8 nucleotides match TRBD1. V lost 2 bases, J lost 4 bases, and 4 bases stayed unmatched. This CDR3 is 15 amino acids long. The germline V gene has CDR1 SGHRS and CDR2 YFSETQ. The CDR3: CASSFQGAFTGELFF. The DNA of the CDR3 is TGCGCCAGCAGCTTTCAGGGGGCCTTCACCGGGGAGCTGTTTTTT.

The CDR3, as DNA: TGTGCCAGCAGCCAAACTCGACGGACAGATACGCAGTATTTT. This translates into CASSQTRRTDTQYF. The J gene is TRBJ2-3, the V gene TRBV4-2; D gene uncertain. Germline V CDR1 and CDR2: LGHNA, YNFKEQ. V was pared by 2 bases and J by 3 bases, with 9 bases between. The CDR3 loop spans 14 amino acids.

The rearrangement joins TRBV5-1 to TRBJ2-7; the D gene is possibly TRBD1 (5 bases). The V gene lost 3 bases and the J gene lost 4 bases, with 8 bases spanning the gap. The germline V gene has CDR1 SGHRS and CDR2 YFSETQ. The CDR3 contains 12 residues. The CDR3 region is CASSSDSYEQYF. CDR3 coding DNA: TGCGCCAGCAGCTCCGACAGTTACGAGCAGTACTTC. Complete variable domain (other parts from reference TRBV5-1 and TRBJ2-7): KAGVTQTPRYLIKTRGQQVTLSCSPISGHRSVSWYQQTPGQGLQFLFEYFSETQRNKGNFPGRFSGRQFSNSRSEMNVSTLELGDSALYLCASSSDSYEQYFGPGTRLTVT.

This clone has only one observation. The CDR3 DNA follows: TGTGCCAGCACAACAGGGTTTCCTCTCTACGAGCAGTACTTC. Translation gives CASTTGFPLYEQYF. The V gene is TRBV6-5, the J gene TRBJ2-5, with TRBD1 as a possible D gene (6 bases). The closer fit of TRBJ2-7 to the DNA end suggests the J call may be wrong. The CDR3 runs 14 residues. CDR1 MNHEY and CDR2 SVGAGI come from the germline V gene.

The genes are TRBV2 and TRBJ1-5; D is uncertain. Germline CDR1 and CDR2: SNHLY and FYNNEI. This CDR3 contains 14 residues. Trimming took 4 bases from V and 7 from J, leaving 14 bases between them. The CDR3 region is CASSVSLAGQPQHF. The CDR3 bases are TGTGCCAGCAGTGTATCCCTGGCCGGGCAGCCCCAGCATTTT.

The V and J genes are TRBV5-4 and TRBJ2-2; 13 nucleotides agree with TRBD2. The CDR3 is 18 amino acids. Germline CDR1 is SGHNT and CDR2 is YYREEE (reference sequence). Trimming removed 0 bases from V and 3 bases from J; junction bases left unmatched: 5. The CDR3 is CASSLVTSGRRYTGELFF. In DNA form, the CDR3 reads TGTGCCAGCAGCTTGGTGACTAGCGGGAGGCGGTACACCGGGGAGCTGTTTTTT. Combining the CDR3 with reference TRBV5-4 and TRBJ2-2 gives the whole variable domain ETGVTQSPTHLIKTRGQQVTLRCSSQSGHNTVSWYQQALGQGPQFIFQYYREEENGRGNFPPRFSGLQFPNYSSELNVNALELDDSALYLCASSLVTSGRRYTGELFFGEGSRLTVL.

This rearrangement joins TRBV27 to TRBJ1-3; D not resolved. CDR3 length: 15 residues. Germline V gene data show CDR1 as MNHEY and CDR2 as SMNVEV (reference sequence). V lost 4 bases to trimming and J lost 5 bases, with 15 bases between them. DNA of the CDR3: TGTGCCAGCAGTTCCACAGCTAGACTTAGAAACACCATATATTTT. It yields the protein CASSSTARLRNTIYF.

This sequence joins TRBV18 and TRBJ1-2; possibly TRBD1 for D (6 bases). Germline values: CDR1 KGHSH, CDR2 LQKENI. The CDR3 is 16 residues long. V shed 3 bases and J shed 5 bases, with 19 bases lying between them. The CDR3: CASSPPGAGAMYGYTF. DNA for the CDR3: TGTGCCAGCTCACCTCCTGGGGCAGGGGCAATGTATGGCTACACCTTC.

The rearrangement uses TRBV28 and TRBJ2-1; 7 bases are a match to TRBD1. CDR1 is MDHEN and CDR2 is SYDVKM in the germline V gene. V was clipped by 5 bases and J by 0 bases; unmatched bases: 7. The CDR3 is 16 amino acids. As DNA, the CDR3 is TGTGCCAGCAGTCCCTGGACAGGTAGCTCCTACAATGAGCAGTTCTTC. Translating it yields CASSPWTGSSYNEQFF.

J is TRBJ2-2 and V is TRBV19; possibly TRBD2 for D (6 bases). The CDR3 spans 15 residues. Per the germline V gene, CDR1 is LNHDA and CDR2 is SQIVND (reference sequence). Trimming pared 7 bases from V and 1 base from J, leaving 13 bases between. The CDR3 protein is CASNRDSLNTGELFF. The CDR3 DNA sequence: TGTGCCAGTAACCGGGACTCCTTGAACACCGGGGAGCTGTTTTTT.

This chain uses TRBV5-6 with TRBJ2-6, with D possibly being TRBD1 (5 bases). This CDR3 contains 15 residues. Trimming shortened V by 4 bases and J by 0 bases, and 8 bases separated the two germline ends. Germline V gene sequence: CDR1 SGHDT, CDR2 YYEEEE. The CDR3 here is CASSPDTSGANVLTF. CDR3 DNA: TGTGCCAGCAGCCCGGACACCTCTGGGGCCAACGTCCTGACTTTC.

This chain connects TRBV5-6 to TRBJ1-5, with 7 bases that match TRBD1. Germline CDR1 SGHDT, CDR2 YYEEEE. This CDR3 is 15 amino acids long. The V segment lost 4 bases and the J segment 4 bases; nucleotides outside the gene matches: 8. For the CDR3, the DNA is TGTGCCAGCAGCGCGTGGACAGGAGGGAATCAGCCCCAGCATTTT. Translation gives CASSAWTGGNQPQHF.

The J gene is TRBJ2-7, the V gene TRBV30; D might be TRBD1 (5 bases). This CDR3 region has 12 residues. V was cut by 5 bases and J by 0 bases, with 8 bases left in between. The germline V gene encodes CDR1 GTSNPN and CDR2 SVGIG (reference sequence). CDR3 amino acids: CAWGRVSYEQYF. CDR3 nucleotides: TGTGCCTGGGGCAGGGTCTCCTACGAGCAGTACTTC.

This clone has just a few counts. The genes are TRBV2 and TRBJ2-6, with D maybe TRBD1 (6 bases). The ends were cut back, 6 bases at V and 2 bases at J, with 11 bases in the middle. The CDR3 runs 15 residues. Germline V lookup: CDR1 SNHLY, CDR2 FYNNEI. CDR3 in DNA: TGTGCCAGCAGCCGGGACACCGCTGGGGCCAACGTCCTGACTTTC. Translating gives CASSRDTAGANVLTF.

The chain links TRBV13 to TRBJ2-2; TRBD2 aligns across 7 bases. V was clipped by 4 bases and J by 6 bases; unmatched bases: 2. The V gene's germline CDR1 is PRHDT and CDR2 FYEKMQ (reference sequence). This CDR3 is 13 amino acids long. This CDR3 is CASSWTSSGELFF. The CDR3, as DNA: TGTGCCAGCAGCTGGACTAGTTCCGGGGAGCTGTTTTTT.

CDR3 in DNA: TGTGCCAGCAGTGGTACCGGGGCGGGGAATGAGCAGTTCTTC. It specifies CASSGTGAGNEQFF. The V and J genes are TRBV28 and TRBJ2-1; D possibly corresponds to TRBD2 (6 bases). The ends were cut back, 5 bases at V and 7 bases at J, with 15 bases in the middle. Germline assignment: CDR1 MDHEN and CDR2 SYDVKM. The CDR3 contains 14 residues.

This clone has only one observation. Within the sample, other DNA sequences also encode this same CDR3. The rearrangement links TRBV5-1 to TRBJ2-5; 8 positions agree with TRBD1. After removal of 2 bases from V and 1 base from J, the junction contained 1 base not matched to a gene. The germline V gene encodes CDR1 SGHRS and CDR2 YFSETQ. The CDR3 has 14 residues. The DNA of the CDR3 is TGCGCCAGCAGCTTCGGACAGGGCCAAGAGACCCAGTACTTC. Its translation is CASSFGQGQETQYF.

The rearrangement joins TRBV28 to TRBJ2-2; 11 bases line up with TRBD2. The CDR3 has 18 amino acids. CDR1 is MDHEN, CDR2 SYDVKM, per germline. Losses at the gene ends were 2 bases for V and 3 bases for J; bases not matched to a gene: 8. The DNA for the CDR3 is TGTGCCAGCAGTTTAGGGCTAGCGGGGGGAGCGGACACCGGGGAGCTGTTTTTT. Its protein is CASSLGLAGGADTGELFF.

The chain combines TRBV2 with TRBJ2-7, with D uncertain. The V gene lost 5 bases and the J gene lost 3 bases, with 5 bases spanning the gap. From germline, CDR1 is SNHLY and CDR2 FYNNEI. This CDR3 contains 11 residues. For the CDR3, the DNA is TGTGCCAGCAGTCGTAGCTACGAGCAGTACTTC. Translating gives CASSRSYEQYF.

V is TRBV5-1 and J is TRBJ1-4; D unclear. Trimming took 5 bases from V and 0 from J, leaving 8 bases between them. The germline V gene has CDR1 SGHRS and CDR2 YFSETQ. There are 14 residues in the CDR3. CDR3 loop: CASRMDSTNEKLFF. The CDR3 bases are TGCGCCAGCAGAATGGACTCAACTAATGAAAAACTGTTTTTT.

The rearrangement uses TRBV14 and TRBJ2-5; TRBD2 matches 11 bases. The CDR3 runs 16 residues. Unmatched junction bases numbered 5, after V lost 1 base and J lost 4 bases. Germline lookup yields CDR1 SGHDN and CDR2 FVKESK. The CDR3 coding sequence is TGTGCCAGCAGCCAAGGAGAGACTAGCGGGGTAGAGACCCAGTACTTC. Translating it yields CASSQGETSGVETQYF.

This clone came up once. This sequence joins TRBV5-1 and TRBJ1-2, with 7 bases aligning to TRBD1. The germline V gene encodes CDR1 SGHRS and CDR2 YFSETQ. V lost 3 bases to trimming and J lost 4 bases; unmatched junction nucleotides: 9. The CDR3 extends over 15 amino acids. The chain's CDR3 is CASSSGTVHSYGYTF. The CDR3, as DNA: TGCGCCAGCAGCTCCGGGACAGTGCATTCCTATGGCTACACCTTC.

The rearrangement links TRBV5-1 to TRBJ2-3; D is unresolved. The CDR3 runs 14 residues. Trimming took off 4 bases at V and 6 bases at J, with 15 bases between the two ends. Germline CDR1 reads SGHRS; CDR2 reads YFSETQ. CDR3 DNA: TGCGCCAGCAGCAGACTTAGCCCTGGGGATACGCAGTATTTT. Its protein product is CASSRLSPGDTQYF.

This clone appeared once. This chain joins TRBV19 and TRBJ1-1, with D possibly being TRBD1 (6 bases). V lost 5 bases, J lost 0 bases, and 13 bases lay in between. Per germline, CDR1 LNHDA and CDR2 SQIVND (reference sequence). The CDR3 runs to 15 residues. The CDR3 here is CASSPSDRMNTEAFF. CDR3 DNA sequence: TGTGCCAGTAGTCCCTCAGACAGGATGAACACTGAAGCTTTCTTT.

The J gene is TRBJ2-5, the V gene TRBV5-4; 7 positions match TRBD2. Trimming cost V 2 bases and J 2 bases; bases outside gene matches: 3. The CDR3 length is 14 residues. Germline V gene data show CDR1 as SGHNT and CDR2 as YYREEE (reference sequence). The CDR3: CASSLGGSQETQYF. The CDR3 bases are TGTGCCAGCAGCTTAGGCGGGAGTCAAGAGACCCAGTACTTC.

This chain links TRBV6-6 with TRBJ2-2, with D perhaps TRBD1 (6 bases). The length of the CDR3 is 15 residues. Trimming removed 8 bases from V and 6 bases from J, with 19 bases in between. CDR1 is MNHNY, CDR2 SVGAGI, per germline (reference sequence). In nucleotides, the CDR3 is TGTGCCAGCCTATGGTCGTTACAGGGACCCGGGGAGCTGTTTTTT. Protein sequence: CASLWSLQGPGELFF.